Many counts were recorded for the clone carrying this T cell receptor (beta chain). No antigen is known for it. A junction boundary mismatches the germline segment, possibly from a read error. The data were obtained in a study of breast tumors, draining lymph nodes, adjacent tissues. Regarding the study as a whole: Tumor T cell lymph node origin was a supported hypothesis, not proven.

Breast cancer patients provided tissue from their axillary draining lymph nodes. TCRdb ran MiXCR on the multiplex PCR reads and lists one entry per CDR3 protein. The sample has about 140,000 distinct CDR3 sequences, 30% to 35% seen once; the top ten hold approximately 2.2%. The TCR comes from a female donor with breast cancer. Some clones in this sample may be carry-over from other donors' samples. What was sequenced was axillary lymph node tissue.

This CDR3 is CASSLWGLPNYGYPF. The CDR3 DNA follows: TGTGCCAGCAGCTTATGGGGCCTCCCTAACTATGGCTACCCCTTC. This chain connects TRBV7-3 to TRBJ1-2; D may be TRBD1 (5 bases). The CDR3 length is 15 residues. Per germline, CDR1 SGHTA and CDR2 FQGTGA.